These 27 T cell receptor beta chains share one sample of origin, sequenced in a study of blood T cell repertoires in COVID-19. Produced via immunoSEQ multiplex PCR; TCRdb's table is partial and in-frame only. The sample records approximately 270,000 clones, 75% to 90% being singletons. The specimen sequenced was PBMCs or T cells enriched from blood (not recorded which). The receptor set was obtained from a woman aged 45-59 years who had recovered from COVID-19.

The rearrangement links TRBV4-1 to TRBJ2-3; D is uncertain. CDR1 and CDR2 from the germline V gene are MGHRA and YSYEKL. The CDR3 is 17 residues long. Trimming removed 4 bases at V and 6 bases at J, with 23 bases between. CDR3 amino acids: CASSPAEFGPKPDTQYF. The CDR3 nucleotides are TGCGCCAGCAGCCCCGCCGAGTTTGGGCCCAAACCGGATACGCAGTATTTT.

The chain combines TRBV27 with TRBJ2-5; 10 nucleotides agree with TRBD2. Germline CDR1 and CDR2: MNHEY and SMNVEV (reference sequence). The CDR3 runs 15 residues. V was pared by 2 bases and J by 4 bases, with 4 bases of the junction left unmatched. CDR3 bases: TGTGCCAGCAGTTTAGGGCTAGCGGGAGCAGAGACCCAGTACTTC. Translation: CASSLGLAGAETQYF.

The chain links TRBV5-1 to TRBJ2-1; 8 bases agree with TRBD2. CDR1 and CDR2 from the germline V gene are SGHRS and YFSETQ. The CDR3 length is 15 residues. With 7 bases clipped from V and 8 bases from J, the junction kept 14 bases outside the gene matches. CDR3 coding DNA: TGCGCCAGCCATGAAGGAGCGGGAGTTTATGATGAGCAGTTCTTC. This encodes CASHEGAGVYDEQFF.

CDR3 bases: TGTGCCAGCAGAACGACAGGGGGCGGCAAAAACATTCAGTACTTC. As protein: CASRTTGGGKNIQYF. This chain links TRBV28 with TRBJ2-4; 10 bases agree with TRBD1. The length of the CDR3 is 15 residues. Germline trimming cut 6 bases from V and 3 bases from J; bases unmatched to any gene: 5. The V gene's germline CDR1 is MDHEN and CDR2 SYDVKM. The entire variable domain, with the rest obtained from reference TRBV28 and TRBJ2-4, is as follows: DVKVTQSSRYLVKRTGEKVFLECVQDMDHENMFWYRQDPGLGLRLIYFSYDVKMKEKGDIPEGYSVSREKKERFSLILESASTNQTSMYLCASRTTGGGKNIQYFGAGTRLSVL.

This chain uses TRBV30 with TRBJ1-1; D is undetermined. Germline V gives CDR1 GTSNPN, CDR2 SVGIG (reference sequence). Trimming pared 4 bases from V and 0 bases from J, leaving 15 bases between. CDR3 length equals 15 residues. CDR3 DNA: TGTGCCTGGACCTCCATGGCGGTCCTGAACACTGAAGCTTTCTTT. As protein: CAWTSMAVLNTEAFF.

This chain uses TRBV11-3 with TRBJ1-1; 7 positions agree with TRBD1. Trimming at V came to 5 bases and at J to 3 bases, leaving 6 bases not matched to a gene. This CDR3 is built from 14 residues. Germline CDR1 and CDR2: SGHNT and YENEEA. The CDR3 bases are TGTGCCAGCAGCCCGGACAGGTGGGACACTGAAGCTTTCTTT. Translation: CASSPDRWDTEAFF.

This clone appeared a few times. The chain is built from TRBV21-1 and TRBJ2-1; the D call in the table, TRBD2, was not verified against the DNA. TRBV21-1 is reported as a pseudogene. There are 17 residues in the CDR3. Here the CDR3 reads CASSPPFSGGCYNEQFF. In nucleotides, the CDR3 is TGTGCCAGCAGCCCTCCCTTTAGCGGGGGATGCTACAATGAGCAGTTCTTC.

The gene calls are TRBV19 and TRBJ1-3; 7 positions match TRBD1. CDR3 length: 15 residues. V dropped 8 bases and J dropped 3; count of bases not matched to a gene: 10. Germline V CDR1 and CDR2: LNHDA, SQIVND (reference sequence). DNA for the CDR3: TGTGCCAGTGGAGACAGGGCCACCTTTGGAAACACCATATATTTT. Translated, it gives CASGDRATFGNTIYF.

The chain couples TRBV19 to TRBJ1-3; 12 bases map to TRBD1. Germline V lookup: CDR1 LNHDA, CDR2 SQIVND (reference sequence). This CDR3 has 16 residues. V was clipped by 5 bases and J by 6 bases; unmatched bases: 8. The CDR3, as DNA: TGTGCCAGTAGTTCCCAACCGGGACAGGGGGCAAACACCATATATTTT. The encoded protein is CASSSQPGQGANTIYF.

The chain combines TRBV6-4 with TRBJ2-1; 9 nucleotides match TRBD2. Germline assignment: CDR1 MRHNA and CDR2 SNTAGT. The CDR3 extends over 15 amino acids. V gave up 0 bases and J gave up 8 bases; unmatched junction bases: 5. CDR3 nucleotides: TGTGCCAGCAGTGACTCGGGGACTAGCACCGATGAGCAGTTCTTC. Translation: CASSDSGTSTDEQFF.

The chain combines TRBV10-3 with TRBJ1-1; D may be TRBD1 (5 bases). The CDR3 runs 12 residues. The germline CDR1 and CDR2 sequences are ENHRY and SYGVKD. Trimming stripped 11 bases from V and 3 bases from J, with 13 bases between. DNA for the CDR3: TGTGCCGCGGGGGGTCGAGACACTGAAGCTTTCTTT. It specifies CAAGGRDTEAFF.

The rearrangement links TRBV11-1 to TRBJ2-3; D is uncertain. V was clipped by 1 base and J by 1 base, with 9 bases between them. This CDR3 spans 15 amino acids. Germline CDR1 SGHAT, CDR2 FQDESV (reference sequence). CDR3 nucleotide sequence: TGTGCCAGCAGCTTAGGAGCGAGCGGCACAGATACGCAGTATTTT. Translated: CASSLGASGTDTQYF.

Only one count was recorded for this clone. This chain connects TRBV28 to TRBJ1-1, with D unclear. The CDR3 runs to 12 residues. V lost 5 bases and J 4 bases, leaving 8 bases between the germline ends. Germline CDR1 reads MDHEN; CDR2 reads SYDVKM. The CDR3 loop reads CASSRRGTEAFF. CDR3 DNA: TGTGCCAGCAGTCGGCGGGGCACTGAAGCTTTCTTT.

As regards this clone: Other DNA sequences in this sample translate to the same CDR3. This chain uses TRBV5-4 with TRBJ2-1, with 11 bases lining up with TRBD2. CDR1 is SGHNT, CDR2 YYREEE, per germline (reference sequence). J was trimmed by 4 bases and V by 4 bases; bases with no gene match: 4. This CDR3 comprises 15 residues. The CDR3 coding sequence is TGTGCCAGCAGCCCCGGGACTAGCGGTTACAATGAGCAGTTCTTC. As protein: CASSPGTSGYNEQFF. Drawing the rest from reference TRBV5-4 and TRBJ2-1, the complete variable domain is ETGVTQSPTHLIKTRGQQVTLRCSSQSGHNTVSWYQQALGQGPQFIFQYYREEENGRGNFPPRFSGLQFPNYSSELNVNALELDDSALYLCASSPGTSGYNEQFFGPGTRLTVL.

This rearrangement joins TRBV2 to TRBJ1-5, with TRBD1 matching 7 bases. Germline trimming cut 0 bases from V and 11 bases from J; bases unmatched to any gene: 7. The V gene's germline CDR1 is SNHLY and CDR2 FYNNEI. The CDR3 loop spans 14 amino acids. The CDR3 is CASSEARGISSQHF. The CDR3 region has the DNA TGTGCCAGCAGTGAAGCCAGGGGGATTTCATCCCAGCATTTT. Variable domain in full (rest from reference TRBV2 and TRBJ1-5): EPEVTQTPSHQVTQMGQEVILRCVPISNHLYFYWYRQILGQKVEFLVSFYNNEISEKSEIFDDQFSVERPDGSNFTLKIRSTKLEDSAMYFCASSEARGISSQHFGDGTRLSIL.

The chain joins TRBV18 to TRBJ1-4; 7 bases fit TRBD1. The CDR3 sequence is 13 residues long. From germline, CDR1 is KGHSH and CDR2 LQKENI. V shed 4 bases, J shed 8 bases, and the junction held 4 bases outside the gene matches. The CDR3 reads CASSRETGEKLFF. The CDR3 DNA is TGTGCCAGCTCACGAGAGACAGGGGAAAAACTGTTTTTT.

This rearrangement joins TRBV12-5 to TRBJ2-1, with a tentative D call TRBD1 (6 bases). Germline assignment: CDR1 LGHNT and CDR2 FRNRAP. V was clipped by 7 bases and J by 3 bases, with 16 bases between them. This CDR3 spans 15 amino acids. The CDR3 loop is CASVSPRGGYNEQFF. The CDR3 region has the DNA TGTGCTAGTGTCTCACCCAGAGGGGGCTACAATGAGCAGTTCTTC.

The rearrangement joins TRBV2 to TRBJ2-7; 10 nucleotides match TRBD1. V was pared by 1 base and J by 1 base, with 4 bases of the junction left unmatched. This CDR3 comprises 16 residues. Germline V gives CDR1 SNHLY, CDR2 FYNNEI. CDR3 region: CASSEGDRGASYEQYF. DNA for the CDR3: TGTGCCAGCAGTGAAGGGGACAGGGGAGCGTCCTACGAGCAGTACTTC.

This chain uses TRBV7-9 with TRBJ1-3; 8 bases match TRBD1. CDR1 is SEHNR and CDR2 is FQNEAQ in the germline V gene (reference sequence). This CDR3 region has 15 residues. V gave up 5 bases and J gave up 4 bases; unmatched junction bases: 7. The CDR3 here is CASSAQGALGNTIYF. Written as DNA, the CDR3 is TGTGCCAGCAGCGCCCAGGGGGCACTAGGAAACACCATATATTTT.

The J gene is TRBJ1-6, the V gene TRBV19; TRBD1 is a possible D gene (6 bases). V was pared by 6 bases and J by 9 bases, with 12 bases between. Germline V gives CDR1 LNHDA, CDR2 SQIVND (reference sequence). The CDR3 has 13 residues. CDR3 amino acids: CASRNRDVSPLHF. The CDR3 DNA follows: TGTGCCAGTAGGAACAGGGACGTTTCACCCCTCCACTTT.

V usage is TRBV2 and J usage is TRBJ1-5; tentatively, D is TRBD1 (5 bases). Germline CDR1 reads SNHLY; CDR2 reads FYNNEI. V was pared by 3 bases and J by 6 bases, with 9 bases between. The CDR3 is 13 amino acids. The DNA for the CDR3 is TGTGCCAGCAGTGACGGGGGGGGTCAGCCCCAGCATTTT. Its protein is CASSDGGGQPQHF.

The rearrangement joins TRBV2 to TRBJ2-1, with 8 bases aligning to TRBD2. The CDR3 runs 16 residues. From germline, CDR1 is SNHLY and CDR2 FYNNEI. The V and J ends lost 1 base and 9 bases, in that order; junction bases with no gene match: 11. The CDR3 here is CASSEVGTRGSIEQFF. The CDR3 coding sequence is TGTGCCAGCAGTGAAGTGGGGACTAGGGGATCTATTGAGCAGTTCTTC.

CDR3 DNA: TGTGCCAGCCGCACCTATCGACAGGGCTCTGGCTACACCTTC. Its translation: CASRTYRQGSGYTF. J is TRBJ1-2 and V is TRBV27; 7 positions agree with TRBD1. Germline assignment: CDR1 MNHEY and CDR2 SMNVEV (reference sequence). The CDR3 extends over 14 amino acids. Trimming at V came to 8 bases and at J to 7 bases, leaving 13 bases not matched to a gene.

The chain carries TRBV15 and TRBJ2-1; 10 bases fit TRBD2. Germline V gene data show CDR1 as LNHNV and CDR2 as YYDKDF (reference sequence). The CDR3 extends over 13 amino acids. The junction had 5 bases not matched to a gene; V was cut back by 7 bases and J by 8 bases. CDR3 DNA sequence: TGTGCCACCATTGGACTAGCGGCCGATGAGCAGTTCTTC. Residues: CATIGLAADEQFF.

This clone was detected only a few times. The gene calls are TRBV4-1 and TRBJ1-1; TRBD1 matches at 10 bases. This CDR3 has 14 residues. V shed 4 bases, J shed 10 bases, and the junction held 9 bases outside the gene matches. Germline V gene lookup returns CDR1 MGHRA and CDR2 YSYEKL. The CDR3 nucleotides read TGCGCCAGCAGCCCCATTCTCCGGGACAGGGGAGCTTTCTTT. Translating gives CASSPILRDRGAFF.

This rearrangement joins TRBV27 to TRBJ1-1; possibly TRBD1 for D (6 bases). The germline CDR1 and CDR2 sequences are MNHEY and SMNVEV (reference sequence). The CDR3 contains 15 residues. Trimming took 4 bases from V and 2 from J, leaving 14 bases between them. Here the CDR3 DNA reads TGTGCCAGCAGTTCCTACAGGGTAACTAACACTGAAGCTTTCTTT. The encoded protein is CASSSYRVTNTEAFF.

V gene TRBV5-4 combines with J gene TRBJ2-3; maybe TRBD2 (7 bases). There are 16 residues in the CDR3. Per the germline V gene, CDR1 is SGHNT and CDR2 is YYREEE (reference sequence). Between the trimmed V and J ends, which lost 4 bases and 2 bases, there was a span of 17 bases. The CDR3 DNA follows: TGTGCCAGCAGCGTGGGGGGAGGGGGGATCACAGATACGCAGTATTTT. Translation gives CASSVGGGGITDTQYF. Variable domain in full (rest from reference TRBV5-4 and TRBJ2-3): ETGVTQSPTHLIKTRGQQVTLRCSSQSGHNTVSWYQQALGQGPQFIFQYYREEENGRGNFPPRFSGLQFPNYSSELNVNALELDDSALYLCASSVGGGGITDTQYFGPGTRLTVL.